This entry is about one T cell receptor (beta chain). Its specificity is not known. The unexposed donors gave CD4+ T cells in about 2010-2018, prior to COVID-19. CD4+ T cells were isolated from the cells after around 10 days of culture. The source of the sample is a study of CD4 T cells in relation to SARS-CoV-2 and coronaviruses. Study-wide context: TCR beta CDR3s were sequenced after approximately 11-day antigen culture of PBMCs. Crossreactive spike epitopes shared across donors were mapped to their HLA restriction.

General observations from the study: SARS-CoV-2-driven expansion was significantly weaker in crossreactive than monoreactive clones.

CDR1 and CDR2 (germline): MNHNS, SASEGT. The CDR3 sequence is 15 residues long. The V and J ends lost 1 base and 4 bases respectively, with 13 bases between them. TCRdb's copy holds only in-frame clones and misses some; the assay was immunoSEQ multiplex PCR. Among approximately 25,000 clones listed, over 65% were seen once. Sequences were obtained from CD4+ T cells from PBMCs, cultured in vitro. This TCR derives from a human donor in good health. This chain joins TRBV6-1 and TRBJ1-2; D not resolved. For the CDR3, the DNA is TGTGCCAGCAGTGAAGAGATGTGGTGGGTCTATGGCTACACCTTC. It codes for CASSEEMWWVYGYTF.